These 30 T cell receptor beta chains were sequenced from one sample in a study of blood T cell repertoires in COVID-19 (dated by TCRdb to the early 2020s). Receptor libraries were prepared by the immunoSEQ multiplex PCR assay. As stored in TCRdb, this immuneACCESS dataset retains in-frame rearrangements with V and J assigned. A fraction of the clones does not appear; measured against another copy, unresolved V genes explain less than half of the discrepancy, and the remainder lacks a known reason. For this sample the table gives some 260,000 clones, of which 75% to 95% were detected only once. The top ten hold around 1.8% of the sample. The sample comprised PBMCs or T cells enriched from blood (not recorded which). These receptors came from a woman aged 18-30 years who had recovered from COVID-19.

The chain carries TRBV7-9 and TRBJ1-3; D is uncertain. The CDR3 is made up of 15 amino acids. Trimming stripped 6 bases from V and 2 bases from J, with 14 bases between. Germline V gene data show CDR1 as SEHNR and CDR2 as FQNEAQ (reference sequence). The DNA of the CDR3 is TGTGCCAGCAGGTTGACGTGGCGGCCTGGAAACACCATATATTTT. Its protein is CASRLTWRPGNTIYF.

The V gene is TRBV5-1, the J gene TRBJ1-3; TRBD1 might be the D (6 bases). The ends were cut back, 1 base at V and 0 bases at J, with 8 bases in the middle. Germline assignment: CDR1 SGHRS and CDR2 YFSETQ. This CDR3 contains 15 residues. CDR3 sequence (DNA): TGCGCCAGCAGCTTGACAGGGACCTCTGGAAACACCATATATTTT. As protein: CASSLTGTSGNTIYF.

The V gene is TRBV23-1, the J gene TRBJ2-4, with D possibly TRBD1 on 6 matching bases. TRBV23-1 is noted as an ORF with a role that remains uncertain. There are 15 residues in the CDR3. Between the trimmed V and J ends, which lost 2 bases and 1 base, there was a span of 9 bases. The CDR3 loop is CASSQPDRAKNIQYF. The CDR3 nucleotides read TGCGCCAGCAGTCAACCTGACAGGGCCAAAAACATTCAGTACTTC.

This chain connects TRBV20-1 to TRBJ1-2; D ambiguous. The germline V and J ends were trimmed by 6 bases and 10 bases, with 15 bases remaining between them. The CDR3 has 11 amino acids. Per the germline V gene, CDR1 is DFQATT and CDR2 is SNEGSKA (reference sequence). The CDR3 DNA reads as TGCAGTGCGCGTTTTCGGGTGTCCTACACCTTC. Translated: CSARFRVSYTF.

In DNA, the CDR3 is TGTGCCAGCAGCACAGGACAGGGAGTAGGCTATGGCTACACCTTC. It specifies CASSTGQGVGYGYTF. This chain connects TRBV5-4 to TRBJ1-2, with 8 bases that match TRBD1. Germline V gives CDR1 SGHNT, CDR2 YYREEE (reference sequence). The CDR3 has 15 residues. J was trimmed by 4 bases and V by 4 bases; bases with no gene match: 9.

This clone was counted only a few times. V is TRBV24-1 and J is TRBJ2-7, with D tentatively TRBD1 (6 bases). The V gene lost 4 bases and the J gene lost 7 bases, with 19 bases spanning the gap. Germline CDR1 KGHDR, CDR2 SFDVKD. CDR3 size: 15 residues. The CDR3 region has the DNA TGTGCCACCAGTGACCCCAAAGGGGGACAAAGGGAGCAGTACTTC. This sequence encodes CATSDPKGGQREQYF.

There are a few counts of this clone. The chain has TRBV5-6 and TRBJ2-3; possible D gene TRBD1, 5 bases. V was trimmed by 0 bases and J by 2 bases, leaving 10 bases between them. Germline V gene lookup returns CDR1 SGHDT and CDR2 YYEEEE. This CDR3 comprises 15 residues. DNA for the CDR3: TGTGCCAGCAGCTTGGTCGCAGGGATCACAGATACGCAGTATTTT. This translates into CASSLVAGITDTQYF.

The CDR3 region has the DNA TGCGCCAGCAGCTGGCCAGGCCCCTTTGGAAACACCATATATTTT. Its protein is CASSWPGPFGNTIYF. This chain connects TRBV5-1 to TRBJ1-3, with D unresolved. V lost 3 bases and J lost 3, with 13 bases in between. Germline lookup yields CDR1 SGHRS and CDR2 YFSETQ. CDR3 length: 15 amino acids.

The CDR3 nucleotides are TGTGCCAGTAGTATGACGAGGGATCAGCCCCAGCATTTT. Its translation: CASSMTRDQPQHF. The J gene is TRBJ1-5, the V gene TRBV19; D unclear. The CDR3 is 13 amino acids. V lost 3 bases and J lost 5, with 8 bases in between. Germline V gene sequence: CDR1 LNHDA, CDR2 SQIVND (reference sequence).

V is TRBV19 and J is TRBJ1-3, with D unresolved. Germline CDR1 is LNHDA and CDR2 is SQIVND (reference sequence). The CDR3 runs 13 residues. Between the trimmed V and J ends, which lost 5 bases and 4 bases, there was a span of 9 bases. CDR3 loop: CASSSRIGNTIYF. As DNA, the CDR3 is TGTGCCAGTAGTTCGAGGATCGGAAACACCATATATTTT.

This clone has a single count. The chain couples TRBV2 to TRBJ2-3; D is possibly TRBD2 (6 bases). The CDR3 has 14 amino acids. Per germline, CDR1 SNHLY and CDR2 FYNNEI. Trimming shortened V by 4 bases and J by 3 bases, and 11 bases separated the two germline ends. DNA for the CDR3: TGTGCCAGCAGTGCCCGGGAGAGAACAGATACGCAGTATTTT. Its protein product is CASSARERTDTQYF.

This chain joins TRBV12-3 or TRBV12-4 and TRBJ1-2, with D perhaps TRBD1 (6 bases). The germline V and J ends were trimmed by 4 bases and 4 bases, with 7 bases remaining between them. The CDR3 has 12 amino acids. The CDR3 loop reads CASSWTVYGYTF. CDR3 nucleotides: TGTGCCAGCAGTTGGACAGTCTATGGCTACACCTTC.

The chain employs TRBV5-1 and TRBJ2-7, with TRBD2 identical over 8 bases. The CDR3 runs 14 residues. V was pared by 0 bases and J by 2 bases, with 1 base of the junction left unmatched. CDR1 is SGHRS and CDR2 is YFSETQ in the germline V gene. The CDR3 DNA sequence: TGCGCCAGCAGCTTGGTCGGGAGGGCCTACGAGCAGTACTTC. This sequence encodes CASSLVGRAYEQYF.

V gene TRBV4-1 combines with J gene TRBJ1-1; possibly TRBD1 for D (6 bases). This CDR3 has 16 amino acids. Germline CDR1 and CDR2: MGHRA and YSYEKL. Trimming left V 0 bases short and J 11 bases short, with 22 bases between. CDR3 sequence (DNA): TGCGCCAGCAGCCAAGAAAGGGGCCGACAGGCCCGGAAGGCTTTCTTT. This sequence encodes CASSQERGRQARKAFF.

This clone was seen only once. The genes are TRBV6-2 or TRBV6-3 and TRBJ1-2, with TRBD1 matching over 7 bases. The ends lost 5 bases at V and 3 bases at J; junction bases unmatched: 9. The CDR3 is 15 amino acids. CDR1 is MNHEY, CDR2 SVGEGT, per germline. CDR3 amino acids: CASSRRQGGHYGYTF. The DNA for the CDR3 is TGTGCCAGCAGTCGACGACAGGGCGGTCACTATGGCTACACCTTC.

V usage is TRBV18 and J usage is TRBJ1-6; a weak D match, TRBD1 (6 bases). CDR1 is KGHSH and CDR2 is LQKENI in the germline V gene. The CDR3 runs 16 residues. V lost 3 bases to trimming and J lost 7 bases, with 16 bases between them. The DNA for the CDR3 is TGTGCCAGCTCACCCGAGAGCAGGGGCTGGAATTCACCCCTCCACTTT. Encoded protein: CASSPESRGWNSPLHF.

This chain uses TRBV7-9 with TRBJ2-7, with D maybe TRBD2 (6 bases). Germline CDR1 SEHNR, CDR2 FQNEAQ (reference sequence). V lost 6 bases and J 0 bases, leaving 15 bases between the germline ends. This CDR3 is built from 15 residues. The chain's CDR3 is CASSSRGGNSYEQYF. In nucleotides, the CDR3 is TGTGCCAGCAGTTCCCGCGGAGGGAACTCCTACGAGCAGTACTTC.

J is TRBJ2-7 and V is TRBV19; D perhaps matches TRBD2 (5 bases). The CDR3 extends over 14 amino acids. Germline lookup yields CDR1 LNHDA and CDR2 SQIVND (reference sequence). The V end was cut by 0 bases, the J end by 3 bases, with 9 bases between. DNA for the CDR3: TGTGCCAGTAGTATAGATGGGAGCCGCTACGAGCAGTACTTC. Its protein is CASSIDGSRYEQYF.

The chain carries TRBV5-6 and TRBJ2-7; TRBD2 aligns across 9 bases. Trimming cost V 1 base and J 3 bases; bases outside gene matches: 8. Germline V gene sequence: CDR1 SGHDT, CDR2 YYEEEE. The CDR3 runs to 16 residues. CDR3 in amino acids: CASSLWSKREVYEQYF. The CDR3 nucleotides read TGTGCCAGCAGCTTGTGGTCGAAGCGGGAGGTCTACGAGCAGTACTTC.

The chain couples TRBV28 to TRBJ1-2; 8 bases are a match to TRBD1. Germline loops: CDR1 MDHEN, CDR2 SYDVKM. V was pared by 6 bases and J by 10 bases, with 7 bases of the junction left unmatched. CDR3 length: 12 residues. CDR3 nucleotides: TGTGCCAGCAGATCCGGGACAGGACTCTACACCTTC. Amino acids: CASRSGTGLYTF.

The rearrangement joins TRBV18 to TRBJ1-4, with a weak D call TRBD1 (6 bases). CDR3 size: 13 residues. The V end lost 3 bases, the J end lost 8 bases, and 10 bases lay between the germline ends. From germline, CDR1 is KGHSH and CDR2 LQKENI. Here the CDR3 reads CASSPDQGEKLFF. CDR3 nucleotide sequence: TGTGCCAGCTCACCCGACCAGGGGGAAAAACTGTTTTTT.

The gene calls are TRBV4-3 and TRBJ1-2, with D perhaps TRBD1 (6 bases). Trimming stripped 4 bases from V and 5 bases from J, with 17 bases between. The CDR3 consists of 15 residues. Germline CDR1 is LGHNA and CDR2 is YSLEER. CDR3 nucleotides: TGCGCCAGCAGCCCAAGATATAAGGGGGGGTATGGCTACACCTTC. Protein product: CASSPRYKGGYGYTF.

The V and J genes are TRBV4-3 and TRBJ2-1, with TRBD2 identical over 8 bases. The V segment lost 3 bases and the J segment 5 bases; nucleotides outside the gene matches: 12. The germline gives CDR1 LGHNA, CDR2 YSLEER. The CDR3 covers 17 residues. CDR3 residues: CASSQWGLGGSDNEQFF. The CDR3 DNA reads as TGCGCCAGCAGCCAGTGGGGACTAGGGGGGTCCGACAATGAGCAGTTCTTC.

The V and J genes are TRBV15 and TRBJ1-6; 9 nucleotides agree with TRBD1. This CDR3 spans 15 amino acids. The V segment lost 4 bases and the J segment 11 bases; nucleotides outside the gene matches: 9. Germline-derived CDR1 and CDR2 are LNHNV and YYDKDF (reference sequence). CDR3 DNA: TGTGCCACCAGCACCCACGGGACAGGGCAAACACCCCTCCACTTT. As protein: CATSTHGTGQTPLHF. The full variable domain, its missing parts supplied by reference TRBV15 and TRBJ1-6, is DAMVIQNPRYQVTQFGKPVTLSCSQTLNHNVMYWYQQKSSQAPKLLFHYYDKDFNNEADTPDNFQSRRPNTSFCFLDIRSPGLGDTAMYLCATSTHGTGQTPLHFGNGTRLTVT.

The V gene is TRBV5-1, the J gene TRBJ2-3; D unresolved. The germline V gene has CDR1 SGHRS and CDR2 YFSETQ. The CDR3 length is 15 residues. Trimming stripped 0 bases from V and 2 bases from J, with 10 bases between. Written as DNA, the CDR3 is TGCGCCAGCAGCTTGGGTTCCGGGTACACAGATACGCAGTATTTT. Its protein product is CASSLGSGYTDTQYF.

The CDR3 sequence: CASSQTGDRSGNTIYF. The CDR3 bases are TGTGCCAGCAGCCAGACCGGGGACAGGTCTGGAAACACCATATATTTT. This chain uses TRBV4-2 with TRBJ1-3, with TRBD1 identical over 8 bases. This CDR3 has 16 residues. The junction had 5 bases not matched to a gene; V was cut back by 3 bases and J by 1 base. The germline CDR1 and CDR2 sequences are LGHNA and YNFKEQ.

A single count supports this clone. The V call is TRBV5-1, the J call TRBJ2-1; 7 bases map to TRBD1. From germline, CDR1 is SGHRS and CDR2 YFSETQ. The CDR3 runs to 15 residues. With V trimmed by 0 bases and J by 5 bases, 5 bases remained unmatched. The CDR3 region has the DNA TGCGCCAGCAGCTTGGGGGGGACAGTAAACAATGAGCAGTTCTTC. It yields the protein CASSLGGTVNNEQFF.

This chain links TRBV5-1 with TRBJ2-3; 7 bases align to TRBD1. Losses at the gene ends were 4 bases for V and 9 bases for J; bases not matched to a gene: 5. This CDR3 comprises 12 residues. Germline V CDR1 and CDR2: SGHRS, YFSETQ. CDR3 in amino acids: CASSLTGSTQYF. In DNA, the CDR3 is TGCGCCAGCAGCCTGACAGGGAGCACGCAGTATTTT.

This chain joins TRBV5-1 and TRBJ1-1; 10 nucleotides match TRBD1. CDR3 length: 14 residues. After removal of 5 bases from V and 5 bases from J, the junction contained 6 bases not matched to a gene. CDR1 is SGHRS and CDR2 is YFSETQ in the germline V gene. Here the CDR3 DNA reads TGCGCCAGCAGTAGATGGACAGGGGGGACTGAAGCTTTCTTT. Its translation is CASSRWTGGTEAFF.

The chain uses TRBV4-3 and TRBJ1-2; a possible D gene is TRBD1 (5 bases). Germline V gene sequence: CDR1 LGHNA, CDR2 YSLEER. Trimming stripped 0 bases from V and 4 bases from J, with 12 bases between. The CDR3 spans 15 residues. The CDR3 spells CASSQDLWGAYGYTF. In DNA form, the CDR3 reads TGCGCCAGCAGCCAAGATCTGTGGGGCGCCTATGGCTACACCTTC.